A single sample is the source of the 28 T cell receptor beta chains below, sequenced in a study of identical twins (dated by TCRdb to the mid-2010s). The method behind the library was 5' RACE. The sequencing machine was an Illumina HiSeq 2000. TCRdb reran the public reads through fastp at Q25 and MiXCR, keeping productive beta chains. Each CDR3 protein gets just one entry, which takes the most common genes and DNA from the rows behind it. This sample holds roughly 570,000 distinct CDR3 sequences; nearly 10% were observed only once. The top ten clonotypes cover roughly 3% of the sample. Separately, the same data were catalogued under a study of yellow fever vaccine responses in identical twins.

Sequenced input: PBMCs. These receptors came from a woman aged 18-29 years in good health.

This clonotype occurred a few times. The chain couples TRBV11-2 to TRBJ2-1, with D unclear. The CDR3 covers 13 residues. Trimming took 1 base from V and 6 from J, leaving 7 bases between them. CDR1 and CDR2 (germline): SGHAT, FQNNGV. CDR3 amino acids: CASSLGSRNEQFF. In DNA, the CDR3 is TGTGCCAGCAGCTTAGGATCGCGCAATGAGCAGTTCTTC.

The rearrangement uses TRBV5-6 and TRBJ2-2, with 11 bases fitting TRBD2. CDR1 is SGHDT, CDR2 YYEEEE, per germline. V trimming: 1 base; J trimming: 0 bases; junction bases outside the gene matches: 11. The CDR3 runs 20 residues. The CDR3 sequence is CASSLPAGTSGIPNTGELFF. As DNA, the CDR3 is TGTGCCAGCAGCTTGCCCGCCGGGACTAGCGGTATACCGAACACCGGGGAGCTGTTTTTT.

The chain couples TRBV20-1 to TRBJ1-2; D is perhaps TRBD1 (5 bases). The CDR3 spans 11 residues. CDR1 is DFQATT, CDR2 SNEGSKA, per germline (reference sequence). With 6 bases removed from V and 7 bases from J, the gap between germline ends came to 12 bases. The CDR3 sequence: CSAPPGSGYTF. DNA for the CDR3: TGCAGTGCGCCACCAGGGTCTGGCTACACCTTC.

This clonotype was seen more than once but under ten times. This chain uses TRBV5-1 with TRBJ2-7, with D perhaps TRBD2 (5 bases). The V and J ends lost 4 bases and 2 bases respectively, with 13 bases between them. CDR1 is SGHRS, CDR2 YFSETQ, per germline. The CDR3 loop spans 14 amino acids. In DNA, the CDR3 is TGCGCCAGCAGCCCCGAGGGAAGTACCTACGAGCAGTACTTC. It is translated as CASSPEGSTYEQYF.

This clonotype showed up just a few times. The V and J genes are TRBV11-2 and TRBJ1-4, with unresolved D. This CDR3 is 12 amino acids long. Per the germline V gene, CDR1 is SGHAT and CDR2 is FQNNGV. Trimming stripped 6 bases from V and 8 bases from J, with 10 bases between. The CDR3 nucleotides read TGTGCCAGCAGTGGCATTGGGGAAAAACTGTTTTTT. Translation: CASSGIGEKLFF.

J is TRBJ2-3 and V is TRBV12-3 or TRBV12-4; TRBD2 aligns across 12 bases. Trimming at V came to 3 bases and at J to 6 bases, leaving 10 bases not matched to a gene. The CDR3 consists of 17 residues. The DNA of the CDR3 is TGTGCCAGCAGTTTTTTCGGCGGGGGGACTAGCGGGGATACGCAGTATTTT. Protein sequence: CASSFFGGGTSGDTQYF.

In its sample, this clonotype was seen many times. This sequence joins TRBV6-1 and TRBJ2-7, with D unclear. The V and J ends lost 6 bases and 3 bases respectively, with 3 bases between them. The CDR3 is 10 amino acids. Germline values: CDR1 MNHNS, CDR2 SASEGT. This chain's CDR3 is CASRDYEQYF. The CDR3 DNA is TGTGCCAGCAGGGACTACGAGCAGTACTTC.

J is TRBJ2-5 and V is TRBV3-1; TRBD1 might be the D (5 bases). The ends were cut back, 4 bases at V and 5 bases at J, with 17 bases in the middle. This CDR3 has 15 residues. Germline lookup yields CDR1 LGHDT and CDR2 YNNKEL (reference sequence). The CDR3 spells CASSLQGWIGETQYF. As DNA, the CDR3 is TGTGCCAGCAGCCTTCAGGGTTGGATAGGGGAGACCCAGTACTTC.

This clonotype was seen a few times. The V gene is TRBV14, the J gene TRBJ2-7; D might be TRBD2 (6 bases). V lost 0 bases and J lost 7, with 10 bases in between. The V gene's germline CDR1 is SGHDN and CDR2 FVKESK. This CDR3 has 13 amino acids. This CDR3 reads CASSQDMGGEQYF. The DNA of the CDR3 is TGTGCCAGCAGCCAAGATATGGGGGGTGAGCAGTACTTC.

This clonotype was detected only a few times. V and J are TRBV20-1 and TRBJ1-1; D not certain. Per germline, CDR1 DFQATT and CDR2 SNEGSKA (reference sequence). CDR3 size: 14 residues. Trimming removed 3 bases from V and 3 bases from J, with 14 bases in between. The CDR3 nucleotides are TGCAGTGCTAGGAAACCGGGCTGGGACACTGAAGCTTTCTTT. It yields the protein CSARKPGWDTEAFF.

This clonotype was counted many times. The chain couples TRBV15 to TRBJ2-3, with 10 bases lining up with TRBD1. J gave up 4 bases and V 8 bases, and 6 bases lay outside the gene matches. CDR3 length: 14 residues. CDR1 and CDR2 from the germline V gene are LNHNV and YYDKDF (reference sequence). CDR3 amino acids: CATGTGEGSDTQYF. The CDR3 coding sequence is TGTGCCACCGGGACAGGGGAGGGGTCAGATACGCAGTATTTT.

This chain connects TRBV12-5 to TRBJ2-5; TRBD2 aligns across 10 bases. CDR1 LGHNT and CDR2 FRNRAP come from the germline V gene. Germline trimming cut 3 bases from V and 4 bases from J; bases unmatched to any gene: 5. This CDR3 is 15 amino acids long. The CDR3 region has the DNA TGTGCTAGTGGTTTTGAGCGGGGGGGCCGAGAGACCCAGTACTTC. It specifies CASGFERGGRETQYF.

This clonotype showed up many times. The CDR3 nucleotides read TGTGCCAGCAGTTACTCCCTAGCGGGAGGGAAAGATACGCAGTATTTT. Its translation: CASSYSLAGGKDTQYF. The chain combines TRBV6-2 or TRBV6-3 with TRBJ2-3; 12 bases line up with TRBD2. From germline, CDR1 is MNHEY and CDR2 SVGEGT. V was pared by 0 bases and J by 5 bases, with 3 bases of the junction left unmatched. The CDR3 is 16 amino acids.

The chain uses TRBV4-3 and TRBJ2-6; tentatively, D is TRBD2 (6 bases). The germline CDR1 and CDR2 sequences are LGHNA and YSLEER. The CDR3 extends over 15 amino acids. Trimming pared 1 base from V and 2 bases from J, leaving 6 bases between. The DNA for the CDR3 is TGCGCCAGCAGCCAAGGGGAGGCTGGGGCCAACGTCCTGACTTTC. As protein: CASSQGEAGANVLTF.

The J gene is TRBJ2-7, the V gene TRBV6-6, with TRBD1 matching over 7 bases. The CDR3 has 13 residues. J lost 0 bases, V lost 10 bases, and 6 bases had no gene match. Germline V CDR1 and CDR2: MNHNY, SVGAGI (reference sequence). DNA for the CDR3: TGTGCCACCTTCGGACAGGACTCCTACGAGCAGTACTTC. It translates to CATFGQDSYEQYF.

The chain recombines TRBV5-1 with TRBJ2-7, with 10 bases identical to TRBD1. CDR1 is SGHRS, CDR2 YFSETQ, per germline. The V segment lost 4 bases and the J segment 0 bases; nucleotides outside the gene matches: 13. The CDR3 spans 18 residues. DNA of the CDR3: TGCGCCAGCAGCCTACAACCGACGACAGGGGGCGCCTCCTACGAGCAGTACTTC. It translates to CASSLQPTTGGASYEQYF.

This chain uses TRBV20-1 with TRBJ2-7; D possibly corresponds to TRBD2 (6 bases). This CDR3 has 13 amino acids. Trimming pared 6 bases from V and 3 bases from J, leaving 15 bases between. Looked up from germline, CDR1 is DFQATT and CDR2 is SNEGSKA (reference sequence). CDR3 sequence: CSAPGAGLYEQYF. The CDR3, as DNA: TGCAGTGCCCCGGGTGCGGGACTCTACGAGCAGTACTTC.

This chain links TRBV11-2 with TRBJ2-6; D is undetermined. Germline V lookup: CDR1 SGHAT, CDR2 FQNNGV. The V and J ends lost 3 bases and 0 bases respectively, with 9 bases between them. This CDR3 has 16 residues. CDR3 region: CASSLSLGSGANVLTF. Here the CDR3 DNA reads TGTGCCAGCAGCTTGTCTTTAGGCTCTGGGGCCAACGTCCTGACTTTC.

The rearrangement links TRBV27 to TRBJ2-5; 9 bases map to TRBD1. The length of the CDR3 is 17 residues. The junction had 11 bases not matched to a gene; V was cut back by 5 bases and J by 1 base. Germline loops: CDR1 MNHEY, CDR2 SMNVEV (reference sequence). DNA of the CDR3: TGTGCCAGCAGTCCGATACAGGGGGCAGGTATCCAAGAGACCCAGTACTTC. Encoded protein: CASSPIQGAGIQETQYF.

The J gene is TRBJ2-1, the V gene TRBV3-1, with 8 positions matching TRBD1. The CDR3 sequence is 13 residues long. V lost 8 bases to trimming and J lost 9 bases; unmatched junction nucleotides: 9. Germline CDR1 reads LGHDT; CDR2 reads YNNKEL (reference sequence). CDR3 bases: TGTGCCAGCGGTACCACAGGGGGATCTGAGCAGTTCTTC. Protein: CASGTTGGSEQFF.

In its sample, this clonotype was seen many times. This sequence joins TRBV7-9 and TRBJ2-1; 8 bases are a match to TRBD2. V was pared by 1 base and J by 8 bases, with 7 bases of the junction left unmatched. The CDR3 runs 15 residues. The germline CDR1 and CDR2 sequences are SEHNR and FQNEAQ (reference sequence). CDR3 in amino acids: CASSLVAGGPDEQFF. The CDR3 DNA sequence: TGTGCCAGCAGCTTAGTGGCGGGGGGCCCGGATGAGCAGTTCTTC.

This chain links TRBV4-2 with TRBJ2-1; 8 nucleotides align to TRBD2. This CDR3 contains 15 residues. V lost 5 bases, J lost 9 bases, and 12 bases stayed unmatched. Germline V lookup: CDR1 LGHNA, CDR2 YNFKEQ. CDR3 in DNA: TGTGCCAGCAGCTTCGGACTAGCTAGCGTTGGTGAGCAGTTCTTC. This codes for CASSFGLASVGEQFF.

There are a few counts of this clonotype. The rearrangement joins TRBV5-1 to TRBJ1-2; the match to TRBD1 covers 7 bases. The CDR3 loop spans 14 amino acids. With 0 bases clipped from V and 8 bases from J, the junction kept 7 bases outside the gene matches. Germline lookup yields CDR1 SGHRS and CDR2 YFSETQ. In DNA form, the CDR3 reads TGCGCCAGCAGCTTGGAAGACAGGGCTCCGGGCTACACCTTC. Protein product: CASSLEDRAPGYTF.

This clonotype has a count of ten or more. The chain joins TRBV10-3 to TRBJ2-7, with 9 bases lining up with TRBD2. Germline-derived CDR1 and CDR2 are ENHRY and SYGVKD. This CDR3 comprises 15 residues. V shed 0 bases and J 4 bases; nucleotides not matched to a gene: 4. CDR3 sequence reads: CAISESRSGRYEQYF. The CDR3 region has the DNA TGTGCCATCAGTGAGTCCAGGAGCGGGAGGTACGAGCAGTACTTC.

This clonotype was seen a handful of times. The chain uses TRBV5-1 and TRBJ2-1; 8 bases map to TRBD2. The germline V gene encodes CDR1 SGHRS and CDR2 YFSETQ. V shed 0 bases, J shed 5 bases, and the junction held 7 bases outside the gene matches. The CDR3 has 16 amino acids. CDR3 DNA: TGCGCCAGCAGCTTGGTTGTGCGGGGGGAGCACAATGAGCAGTTCTTC. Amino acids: CASSLVVRGEHNEQFF.

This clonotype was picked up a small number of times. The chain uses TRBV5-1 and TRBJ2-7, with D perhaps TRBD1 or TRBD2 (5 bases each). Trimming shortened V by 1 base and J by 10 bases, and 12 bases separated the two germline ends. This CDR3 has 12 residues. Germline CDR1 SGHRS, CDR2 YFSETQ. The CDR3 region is CASSLPGASQYF. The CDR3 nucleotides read TGCGCCAGCAGCTTGCCCGGGGCTAGTCAGTACTTC. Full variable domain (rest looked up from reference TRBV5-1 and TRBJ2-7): KAGVTQTPRYLIKTRGQQVTLSCSPISGHRSVSWYQQTPGQGLQFLFEYFSETQRNKGNFPGRFSGRQFSNSRSEMNVSTLELGDSALYLCASSLPGASQYFGPGTRLTVT.

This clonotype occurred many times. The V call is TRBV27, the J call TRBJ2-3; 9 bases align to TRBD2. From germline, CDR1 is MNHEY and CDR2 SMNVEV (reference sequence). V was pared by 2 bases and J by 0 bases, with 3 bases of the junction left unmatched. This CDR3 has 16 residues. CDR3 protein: CASSLGTSRSTDTQYF. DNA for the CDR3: TGTGCCAGCAGTTTAGGGACTAGCCGGAGCACAGATACGCAGTATTTT.

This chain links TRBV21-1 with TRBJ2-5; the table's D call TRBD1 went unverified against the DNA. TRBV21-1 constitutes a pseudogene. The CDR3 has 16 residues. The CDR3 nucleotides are TGTGCCAGCAGCAAACGGGACAGGGGGCGACGTGAGACCCAGTACTTC. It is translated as CASSKRDRGRRETQYF.